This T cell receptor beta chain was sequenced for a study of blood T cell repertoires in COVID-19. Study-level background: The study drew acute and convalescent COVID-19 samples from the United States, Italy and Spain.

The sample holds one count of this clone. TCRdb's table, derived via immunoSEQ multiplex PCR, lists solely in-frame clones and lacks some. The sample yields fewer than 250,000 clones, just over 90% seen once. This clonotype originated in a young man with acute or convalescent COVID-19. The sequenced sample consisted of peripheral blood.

The CDR3 coding sequence is TGTGCCAGCAAACCCGGGACAGCCTCCTATGGCTACACCTTC. It encodes CASKPGTASYGYTF. The chain links TRBV6-4 to TRBJ1-2, with 7 bases fitting TRBD1. Trimming removed 7 bases from V and 4 bases from J; junction bases left unmatched: 9. The CDR3 loop spans 14 amino acids. The V gene's germline CDR1 is MRHNA and CDR2 SNTAGT.